The T cell receptor (beta chain) under discussion was sequenced for a study of T cells of healthy individuals. Germline CDR1 and CDR2: MNHEY and SVGEGT. This CDR3 comprises 13 residues. V was pared by 0 bases and J by 6 bases, with 9 bases between. The table lists this clonotype with many counts. TCRdb passed the 5' RACE reads through MiXCR, listing each CDR3 protein once. The sample lists around 98,000 distinct CDR3 sequences, 17% occurring once. The J gene is TRBJ2-7, the V gene TRBV6-2 or TRBV6-3; D unclear. The sequence derives from a human donor in good health. CDR3 bases: TGTGCCAGCAGTTACTCTTTCGCCGGCGAGCAGTACTTC. Protein product: CASSYSFAGEQYF.